The clone carrying this T cell receptor (beta chain) is medium-sized by share. Its antigen is as yet unknown. Antiretroviral therapy had run roughly three months, about 14 weeks, before follow-up blood collection. The repertoire came from unfractionated whole blood and reflected all unsorted peripheral T cells. Alpha and beta constant-region primers primed reverse transcription of 500 to 550 ng RNA. Each of the alpha and beta chains got its own library through chain-specific third strand synthesis with indices. TCRdb re-called the 5' RACE reads with MiXCR, one entry per CDR3 protein. Of approximately 9,000 distinct CDR3 sequences listed, around 8% are singletons. Per the germline V gene, CDR1 is SEHNR and CDR2 is FQNEAQ (reference sequence). CDR3 size: 12 residues. V was trimmed by 1 base and J by 2 bases, leaving 3 bases between them. This record comes from a study of HIV-infected patients and healthy controls. Looking at the study overall: A modest, significant CD4 rise occurred in about 90% of the 16 patients after three months of therapy.

Study outcomes and limitations: HIV-associated CDR3 frequencies dropped significantly during therapy; CMV-associated ones, mostly rising, changed nonsignificantly. HIV-infected patients and controls differed significantly in mean usage of eight alpha and eight beta V genes.

The clonotype was recovered from an adult with HIV infection. The sample was blood, taken during antiretroviral therapy. The chain employs TRBV7-9 and TRBJ2-7; D remains unclear. CDR3 in DNA: TGTGCCAGCAGCTTAGGGACCTACGAGCAGTACTTC. This translates into CASSLGTYEQYF.